A few counts support the clone carrying this TCR beta chain. These data come from a study of blood T cell repertoires in COVID-19. Whole-study context: Researchers got acute and convalescent COVID-19 samples from the United States, Italy and Spain. Nucleic acid was either cDNA or gDNA, and it came from T cells, B-cell-depleted T cells, or PBMCs.

The CDR3 has 14 amino acids. CDR1 and CDR2 from the germline V gene are KGHSH and LQKENI. The J segment lost 3 bases and the V segment lost 5 bases, leaving 6 bases of the junction unmatched. As originally analysed: Quantification of nucleated cells was approximated via reference gene primer amplification. Data came from immunoSEQ multiplex PCR; TCRdb stores just in-frame clones and leaves some out. V, J and clone size reflect that table, while D and trimming were determined from the DNA. The repertoire holds tens of thousands of clones, around 92% seen once, with 3.5% in the top ten. Sequences were obtained from peripheral blood. The receptor was derived from a human donor in a cohort sampled during active COVID-19. The chain has TRBV18 and TRBJ1-1; 7 bases line up with TRBD1. CDR3 protein: CASSAGGGHTEAFF. The CDR3 coding sequence is TGTGCCAGCTCAGCCGGAGGGGGCCACACTGAAGCTTTCTTT.